The rows below give T cell receptor beta chains drawn from one sample of a study of beta chain features in type 1 diabetes. The table came from immunoSEQ multiplex PCR; TCRdb's copy has only in-frame clones and leaves some out. The sample has some 500,000 clones, 11% seen once. Material: naive CD4+ T cells from blood. These receptors all stem from a woman under 30 in good health. Each CDR3 is given with its conserved first and last residue. A D gene is named only where the DNA matches it firmly. Rows give clone size only sometimes, using once, few, many, or a class for an expanded clone.

j_call,d_call,clone_size,v_call,cdr3_nt,cdr3_aa
TRBJ2-7,TRBD1,few,TRBV14,TGTGCCAGCAGCCAAGGACAGGGTAGGGCCTACGAGCAGTACTTC,CASSQGQGRAYEQYF
TRBJ2-7,TRBD2,few,TRBV27,TGTGCCAGCAGGGTTTGGGGACTAGCGGGAGGTATAGGATACGAGCAGTACTTC,CASRVWGLAGGIGYEQYF
TRBJ2-3,TRBD2,few,TRBV2,TGTGCCAATAGCGGGAGGACAGATACGCAGTATTTT,CANSGRTDTQYF
TRBJ2-1,NA,few,TRBV4-1,TGCGCCAGCAGCCAAGAGGGCAGAAAATTCTACAATGAGCAGTTCTTC,CASSQEGRKFYNEQFF
TRBJ1-5,NA,few,TRBV21-1,TGTGCCAGCAGCAAAGCGAGGGGGACCAATCAGCCCCAGCATTTT,CASSKARGTNQPQHF
TRBJ2-5,TRBD1,NA,TRBV7-2,TGTGCCAGCAGCCCCTGGACAGGCCAAGAGACCCAGTACTTC,CASSPWTGQETQYF
TRBJ2-3,NA,NA,TRBV30,TGTGCCTGGAGTCTTTCCCTCAGCGGAGATACGCAGTATTTT,CAWSLSLSGDTQYF
TRBJ1-1,NA,NA,TRBV29-1,TGCAGCGTTGAAGCGCAACAGGAAACTGAAGCTTTCTTT,CSVEAQQETEAFF
TRBJ2-1,NA,few,TRBV25-1,TGTGCCAGCAGTCAACCAGGGGGAGGCGCGTTCTTC,CASSQPGGGAFF
TRBJ2-1,NA,few,TRBV15,TGTGCCACCCAACAGGGACGGCCTTACAATGAGCAGTTCTTC,CATQQGRPYNEQFF
TRBJ1-4,NA,NA,TRBV7-9,TGTGCCAGCAGCTTAATGCGGCAGGGGCCCGAAAAACTGTTTTTT,CASSLMRQGPEKLFF
TRBJ2-1,NA,NA,TRBV4-1,TGCGCCAGCAGCCATTTAGCGCATGAGCAGTTCTTC,CASSHLAHEQFF
TRBJ2-3,TRBD2,NA,TRBV4-2,TGTGCCAGCAGCCAAGATCTAGCGGGCACAGATACGCAGTATTTT,CASSQDLAGTDTQYF
TRBJ2-5,NA,few,TRBV21-1,TGTGCCAGCAGCGCAGTTGGGACGGACGGGGGAACCCAGTACTTC,CASSAVGTDGGTQYF
TRBJ2-1,NA,NA,TRBV7-9,TGTGCCACTGGGGGTGCTAGCCTATACAATGAGCAGTTCTTC,CATGGASLYNEQFF
TRBJ2-5,TRBD1,few,TRBV5-1,TGCGCCAGCAGCCGAGGGGCGACAGGGACAACTGAGACCCAGTACTTC,CASSRGATGTTETQYF
TRBJ2-5,NA,NA,TRBV30,TGTGCCTGGAGGGGTCCCGAGACCCAGTACTTC,CAWRGPETQYF
TRBJ1-2,NA,NA,TRBV4-2,TGTGCCAGCAGCCGACCGGGAAGCTACGGCTACACCTTC,CASSRPGSYGYTF
TRBJ2-6,NA,NA,TRBV4-1,TGCGCCAGCAGCCCAGTACCCTCTGGGGCCAACGTCCTGACTTTC,CASSPVPSGANVLTF
TRBJ1-1,NA,few,TRBV7-2,TGTGCCAGCAGCCAAATTCGCGACACTGAAGCTTTCTTT,CASSQIRDTEAFF
TRBJ1-6,NA,few,TRBV4-1,TGCGCCAGCAGCCCGATACGGACAGCCAGGAGGTCACCCCTCCACTTT,CASSPIRTARRSPLHF
TRBJ1-2,NA,NA,TRBV7-9,TGTGCCAGCAGCTTCCAGGGGCCGGGTAACTATGGCTACACCTTC,CASSFQGPGNYGYTF
TRBJ2-4,NA,NA,TRBV2,TGTGCCAGCAGTGCTGATGGGGGAGCCAAAAACATTCAGTACTTC,CASSADGGAKNIQYF
TRBJ2-5,TRBD1,few,TRBV27,TGTGCCAGTCGCAGGACAGGGGGACAGACCCAGTACTTC,CASRRTGGQTQYF
TRBJ2-1,NA,NA,TRBV5-1,TGCGCCAGCAGCCATGGGGGGGCTTACTACAATGAGCAGTTCTTC,CASSHGGAYYNEQFF
TRBJ2-7,TRBD1,NA,TRBV7-2,TGTGCCAGCAGCTTAAAATCCCTGGCAGGGGGCTACGAGCAGTACTTC,CASSLKSLAGGYEQYF
TRBJ2-5,NA,few,TRBV2,TGTGCCAGCAGTGTTGGGCAGGGAGAGGAGACCCAGTACTTC,CASSVGQGEETQYF
TRBJ1-5,TRBD1,few,TRBV19,TGTGCCACACGCCCAGGGGGCTTAAGCAATCAGCCCCAGCATTTT,CATRPGGLSNQPQHF
TRBJ2-3,NA,NA,TRBV9,TGTGCCAGCAGCGAGACGATACAAGGTGCAGATACGCAGTATTTT,CASSETIQGADTQYF
TRBJ2-7,NA,NA,TRBV7-2,TGTGCCAGCAGCTTCGGAGGTTTGCGGACCTACGAGCAGTACTTC,CASSFGGLRTYEQYF
TRBJ2-7,TRBD2,NA,TRBV4-2,TGTGCCAGCAGCACCTCTAGCGGCTTCGAGCAGTACTTC,CASSTSSGFEQYF
TRBJ2-7,NA,few,TRBV9,TGTGCCAGCAGCGTATCACAGGCTAGCTCCTACGAGCAGTACTTC,CASSVSQASSYEQYF
TRBJ2-1,TRBD2,NA,TRBV9,TGTGCCAGCAGCGTTCGGCCTACGGGGACTAGCGGCGTCAATGAGCAGTTCTTC,CASSVRPTGTSGVNEQFF
TRBJ2-1,NA,NA,TRBV18,TGTGCCAGCTCACCGCTCCGAGGGGAGCAGTTCTTC,CASSPLRGEQFF
TRBJ1-1,NA,few,TRBV7-9,TGTGCCAGCAGCTTAGCGCATAGAGGCACTGAAGCTTTCTTT,CASSLAHRGTEAFF
TRBJ2-7,NA,NA,TRBV7-2,TGTGCCAGCAGCTCTTCTCCCTCGATACAGAGCTCCTACGAGCAGTACTTC,CASSSSPSIQSSYEQYF
TRBJ2-1,NA,NA,TRBV27,TGTGCCAGCAGTTTATTGGGGGCAATCGGACTAGTCGATGAGCAGTTCTTC,CASSLLGAIGLVDEQFF
TRBJ2-3,NA,NA,TRBV7-9,TGTGCCGGTACAGGGAAGGCGAGCACAGATACGCAGTATTTT,CAGTGKASTDTQYF
TRBJ2-5,NA,few,TRBV7-9,TGTGCCAGCAGCTTTACTCTCGGACTGACGGGATATGGGGAGACCCAGTACTTC,CASSFTLGLTGYGETQYF
TRBJ2-7,TRBD1,NA,TRBV11-3,TGTGCCAGCAGGGTGACAGGGACCTACGAGCAGTACTTC,CASRVTGTYEQYF
TRBJ1-3,NA,NA,TRBV25-1,TGTGCCAGCAGTGTACCGGGAACTGGAAACACCATATATTTT,CASSVPGTGNTIYF
TRBJ2-1,NA,few,TRBV7-2,TGTGCCAGCAGCTTAGTACCCAGCTACAATGAGCAGTTCTTC,CASSLVPSYNEQFF
TRBJ2-2,TRBD1,NA,TRBV18,TGTGCCAGCTCTCCCGGGACAGTGAACACCGGGGAGCTGTTTTTT,CASSPGTVNTGELFF
TRBJ1-1,NA,NA,TRBV29-1,TGCAGCGTTTCAACGGCGCTGAACACTGAAGCTTTCTTT,CSVSTALNTEAFF
TRBJ2-1,NA,once,TRBV11-3,TGTGCCAGCGGGTACCGAGGGACGGACTACAATGAGCAGTTCTTC,CASGYRGTDYNEQFF
TRBJ1-2,TRBD1,NA,TRBV29-1,TGCAGCGTTGAAGAGCTTCGACAGGGGGCGGGTGGCTACACCTTC,CSVEELRQGAGGYTF